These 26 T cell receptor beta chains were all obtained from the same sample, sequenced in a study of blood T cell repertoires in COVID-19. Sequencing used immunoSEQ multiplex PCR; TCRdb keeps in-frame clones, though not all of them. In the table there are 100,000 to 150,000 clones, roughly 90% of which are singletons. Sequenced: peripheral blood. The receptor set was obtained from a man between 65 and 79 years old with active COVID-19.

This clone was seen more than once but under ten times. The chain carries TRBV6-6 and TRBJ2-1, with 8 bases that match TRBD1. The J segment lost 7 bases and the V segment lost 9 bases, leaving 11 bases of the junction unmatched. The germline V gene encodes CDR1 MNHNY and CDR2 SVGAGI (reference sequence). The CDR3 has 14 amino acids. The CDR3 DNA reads TGTGCCAGTAAATCAGGGGGCGCCGGGAATGAGCAGTTCTTC. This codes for CASKSGGAGNEQFF.

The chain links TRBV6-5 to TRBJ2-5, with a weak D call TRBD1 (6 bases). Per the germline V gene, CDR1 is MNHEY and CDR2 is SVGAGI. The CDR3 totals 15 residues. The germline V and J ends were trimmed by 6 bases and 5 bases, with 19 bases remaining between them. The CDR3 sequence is CASSRVVGAGETQYF. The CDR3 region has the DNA TGTGCCAGCAGCCGTGTCGTGGGGGCAGGGGAGACCCAGTACTTC.

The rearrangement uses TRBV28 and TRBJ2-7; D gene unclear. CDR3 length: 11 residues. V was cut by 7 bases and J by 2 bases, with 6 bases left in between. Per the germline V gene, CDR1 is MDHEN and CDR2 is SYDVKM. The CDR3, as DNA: TGTGCCAGCACCTCCCCCTACGAGCAGTACTTC. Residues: CASTSPYEQYF.

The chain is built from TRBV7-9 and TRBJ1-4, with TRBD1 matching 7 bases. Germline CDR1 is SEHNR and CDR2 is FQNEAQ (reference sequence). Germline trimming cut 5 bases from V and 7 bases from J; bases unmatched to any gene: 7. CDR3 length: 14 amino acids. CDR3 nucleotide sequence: TGTGCCAGCAGCCTGGGGGCAGGGGGTGAAAAACTGTTTTTT. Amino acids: CASSLGAGGEKLFF.

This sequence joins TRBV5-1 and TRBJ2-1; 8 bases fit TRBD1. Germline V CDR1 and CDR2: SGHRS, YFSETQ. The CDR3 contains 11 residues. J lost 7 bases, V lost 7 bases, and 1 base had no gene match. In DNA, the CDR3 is TGCGCCAGCGACAGGGGAAATGAGCAGTTCTTC. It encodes CASDRGNEQFF.

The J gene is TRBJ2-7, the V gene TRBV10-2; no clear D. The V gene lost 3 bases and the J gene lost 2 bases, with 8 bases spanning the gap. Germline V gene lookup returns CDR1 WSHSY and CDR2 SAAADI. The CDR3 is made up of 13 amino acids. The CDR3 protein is CASSDPPTYEQYF. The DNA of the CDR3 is TGCGCCAGCAGTGATCCCCCCACCTACGAGCAGTACTTC.

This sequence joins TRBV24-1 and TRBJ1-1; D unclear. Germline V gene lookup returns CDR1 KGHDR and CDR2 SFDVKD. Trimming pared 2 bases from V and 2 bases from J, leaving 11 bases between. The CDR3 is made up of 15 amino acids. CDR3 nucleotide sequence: TGTGCCACCAGTGATTCTAGACGGATTAACACTGAAGCTTTCTTT. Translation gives CATSDSRRINTEAFF.

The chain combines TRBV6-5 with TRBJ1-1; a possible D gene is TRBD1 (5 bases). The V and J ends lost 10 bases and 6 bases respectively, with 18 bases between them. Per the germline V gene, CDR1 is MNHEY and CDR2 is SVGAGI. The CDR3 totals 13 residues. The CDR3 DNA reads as TGTGCCACCCGACAGCAAACATCATCTGAAGCTTTCTTT. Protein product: CATRQQTSSEAFF.

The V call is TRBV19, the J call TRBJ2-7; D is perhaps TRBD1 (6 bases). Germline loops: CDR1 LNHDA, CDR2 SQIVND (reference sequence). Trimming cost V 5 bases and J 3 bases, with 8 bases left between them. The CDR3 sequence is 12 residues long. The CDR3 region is CASSPQGYEQYF. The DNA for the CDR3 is TGTGCCAGTAGTCCACAGGGCTACGAGCAGTACTTC. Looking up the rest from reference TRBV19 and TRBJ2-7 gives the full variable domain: DGGITQSPKYLFRKEGQNVTLSCEQNLNHDAMYWYRQDPGQGLRLIYYSQIVNDFQKGDIAEGYSVSREKKESFPLTVTSAQKNPTAFYLCASSPQGYEQYFGPGTRLTVT.

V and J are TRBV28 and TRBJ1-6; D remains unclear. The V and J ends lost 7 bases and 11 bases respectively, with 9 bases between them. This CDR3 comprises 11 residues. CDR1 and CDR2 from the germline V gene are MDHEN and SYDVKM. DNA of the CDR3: TGTGCCAGCACCTCCCGGGCACCCCTCCACTTT. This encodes CASTSRAPLHF.

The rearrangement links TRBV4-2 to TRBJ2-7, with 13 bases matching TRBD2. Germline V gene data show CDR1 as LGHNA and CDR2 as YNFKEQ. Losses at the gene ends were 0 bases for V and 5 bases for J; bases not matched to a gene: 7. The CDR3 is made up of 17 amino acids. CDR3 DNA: TGTGCCAGCAGCCAAGAGCGGGTGGGACTAGCGGGAAACGAGCAGTACTTC. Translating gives CASSQERVGLAGNEQYF.

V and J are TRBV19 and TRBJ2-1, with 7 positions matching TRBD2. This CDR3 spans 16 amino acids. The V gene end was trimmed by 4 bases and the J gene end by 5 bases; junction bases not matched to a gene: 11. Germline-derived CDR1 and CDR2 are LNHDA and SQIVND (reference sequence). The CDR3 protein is CASSRWPVAGDNEQFF. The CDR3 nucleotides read TGTGCCAGTAGTAGATGGCCGGTAGCGGGTGACAATGAGCAGTTCTTC.

CDR3 residues: CATRGDFTDTQYF. In DNA form, the CDR3 reads TGTGCCACCCGCGGGGATTTCACAGATACGCAGTATTTT. V is TRBV24-1 and J is TRBJ2-3, with D perhaps TRBD2 (6 bases). The CDR3 has 13 amino acids. V lost 9 bases to trimming and J lost 2 bases, with 11 bases between them. CDR1 KGHDR and CDR2 SFDVKD come from the germline V gene.

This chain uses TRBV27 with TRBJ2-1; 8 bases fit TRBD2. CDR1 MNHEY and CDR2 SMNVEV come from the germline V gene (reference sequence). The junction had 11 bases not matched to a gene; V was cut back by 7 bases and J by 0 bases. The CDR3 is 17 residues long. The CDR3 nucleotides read TGTGCCAGCACCAAAAGCGGGAGAATGAGCTCCTACAATGAGCAGTTCTTC. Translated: CASTKSGRMSSYNEQFF.

The CDR3 coding sequence is TGTGCCAGCAGTCCTCAGGGGGCGCTAAGCAATCAGCCCCAGCATTTT. This gives the protein CASSPQGALSNQPQHF. The V gene is TRBV28, the J gene TRBJ1-5; 8 bases are a match to TRBD1. Losses at the gene ends were 5 bases for V and 1 base for J; bases not matched to a gene: 7. Per the germline V gene, CDR1 is MDHEN and CDR2 is SYDVKM. This CDR3 region has 16 residues. The variable domain in full, completed from reference TRBV28 and TRBJ1-5, reads DVKVTQSSRYLVKRTGEKVFLECVQDMDHENMFWYRQDPGLGLRLIYFSYDVKMKEKGDIPEGYSVSREKKERFSLILESASTNQTSMYLCASSPQGALSNQPQHFGDGTRLSIL.

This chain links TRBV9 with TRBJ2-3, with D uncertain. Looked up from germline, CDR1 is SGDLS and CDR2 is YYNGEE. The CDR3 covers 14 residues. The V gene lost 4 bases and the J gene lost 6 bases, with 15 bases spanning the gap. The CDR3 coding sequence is TGTGCCAGCAGCCCTACTCACTCCTCGGATACGCAGTATTTT. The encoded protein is CASSPTHSSDTQYF.

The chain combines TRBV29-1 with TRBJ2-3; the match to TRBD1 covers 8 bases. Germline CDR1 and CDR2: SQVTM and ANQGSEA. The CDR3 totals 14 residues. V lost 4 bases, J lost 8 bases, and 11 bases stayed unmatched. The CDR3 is CSVGERTGWGTQYF. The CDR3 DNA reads TGCAGCGTTGGAGAACGGACAGGGTGGGGTACGCAGTATTTT.

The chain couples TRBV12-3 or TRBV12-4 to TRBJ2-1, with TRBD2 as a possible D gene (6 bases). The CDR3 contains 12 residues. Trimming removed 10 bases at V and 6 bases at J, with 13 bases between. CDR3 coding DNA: TGTGCCACCCCGACTAGTGCCAATGAGCAGTTCTTC. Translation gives CATPTSANEQFF.

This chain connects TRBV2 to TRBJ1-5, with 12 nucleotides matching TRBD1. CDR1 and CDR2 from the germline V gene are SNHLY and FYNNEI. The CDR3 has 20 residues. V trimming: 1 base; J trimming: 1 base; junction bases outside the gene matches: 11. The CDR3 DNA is TGTGCCAGCAGTGAAGTTGGGGACAGGGGGCGCCGGGGCAGCAATCAGCCCCAGCATTTT. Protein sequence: CASSEVGDRGRRGSNQPQHF.

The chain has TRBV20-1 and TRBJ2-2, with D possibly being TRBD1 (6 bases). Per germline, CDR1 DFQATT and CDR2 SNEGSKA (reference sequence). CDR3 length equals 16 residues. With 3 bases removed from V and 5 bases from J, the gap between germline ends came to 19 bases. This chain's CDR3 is CSASRPGQPRTGELFF. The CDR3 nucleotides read TGCAGTGCTAGTCGCCCTGGACAGCCCAGGACCGGGGAGCTGTTTTTT.

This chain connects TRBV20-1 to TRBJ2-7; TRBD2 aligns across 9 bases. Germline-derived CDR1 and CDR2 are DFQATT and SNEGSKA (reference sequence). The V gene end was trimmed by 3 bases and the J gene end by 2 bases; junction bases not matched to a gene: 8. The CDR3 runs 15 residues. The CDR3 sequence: CSASGAGGLPYEQYF. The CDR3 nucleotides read TGCAGTGCTAGTGGAGCGGGAGGCCTGCCCTACGAGCAGTACTTC.

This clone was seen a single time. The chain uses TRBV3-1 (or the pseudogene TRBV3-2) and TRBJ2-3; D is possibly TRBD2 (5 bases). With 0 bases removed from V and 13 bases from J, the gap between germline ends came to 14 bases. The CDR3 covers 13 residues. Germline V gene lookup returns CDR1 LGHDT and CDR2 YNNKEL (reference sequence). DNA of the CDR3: TGTGCCAGCAGCCAAGACGACTCCTCGGAGGAGTATTTT. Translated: CASSQDDSSEEYF.

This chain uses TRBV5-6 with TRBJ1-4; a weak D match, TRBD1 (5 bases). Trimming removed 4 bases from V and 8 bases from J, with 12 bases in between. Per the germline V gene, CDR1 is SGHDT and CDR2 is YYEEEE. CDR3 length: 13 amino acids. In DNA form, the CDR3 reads TGTGCCAGCAGCGGCGGGGGAAGCGAAAAACTGTTTTTT. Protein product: CASSGGGSEKLFF. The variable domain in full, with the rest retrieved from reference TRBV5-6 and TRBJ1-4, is DAGVTQSPTHLIKTRGQQVTLRCSPKSGHDTVSWYQQALGQGPQFIFQYYEEEERQRGNFPDRFSGHQFPNYSSELNVNALLLGDSALYLCASSGGGSEKLFFGSGTQLSVL.

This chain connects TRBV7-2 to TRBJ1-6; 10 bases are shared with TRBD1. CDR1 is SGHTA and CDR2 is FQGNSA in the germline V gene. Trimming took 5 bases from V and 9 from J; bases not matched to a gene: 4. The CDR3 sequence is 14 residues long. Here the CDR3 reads CASSPTGGGSPLHF. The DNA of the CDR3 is TGTGCCAGCAGCCCGACAGGGGGCGGTTCACCCCTCCACTTT.

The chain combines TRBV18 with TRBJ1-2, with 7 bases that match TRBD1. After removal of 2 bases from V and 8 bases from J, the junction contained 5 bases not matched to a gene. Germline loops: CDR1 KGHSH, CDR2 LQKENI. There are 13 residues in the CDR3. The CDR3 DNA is TGTGCCAGCTCACCATCCCAGGGGGACGGCTACACCTTC. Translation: CASSPSQGDGYTF.

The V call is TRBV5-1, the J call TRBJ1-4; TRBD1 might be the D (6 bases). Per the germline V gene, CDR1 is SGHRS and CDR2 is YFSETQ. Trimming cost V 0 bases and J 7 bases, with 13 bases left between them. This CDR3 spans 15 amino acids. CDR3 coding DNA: TGCGCCAGCAGCTTGGTTGGGGGCTCGGGTGAAAAACTGTTTTTT. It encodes CASSLVGGSGEKLFF.